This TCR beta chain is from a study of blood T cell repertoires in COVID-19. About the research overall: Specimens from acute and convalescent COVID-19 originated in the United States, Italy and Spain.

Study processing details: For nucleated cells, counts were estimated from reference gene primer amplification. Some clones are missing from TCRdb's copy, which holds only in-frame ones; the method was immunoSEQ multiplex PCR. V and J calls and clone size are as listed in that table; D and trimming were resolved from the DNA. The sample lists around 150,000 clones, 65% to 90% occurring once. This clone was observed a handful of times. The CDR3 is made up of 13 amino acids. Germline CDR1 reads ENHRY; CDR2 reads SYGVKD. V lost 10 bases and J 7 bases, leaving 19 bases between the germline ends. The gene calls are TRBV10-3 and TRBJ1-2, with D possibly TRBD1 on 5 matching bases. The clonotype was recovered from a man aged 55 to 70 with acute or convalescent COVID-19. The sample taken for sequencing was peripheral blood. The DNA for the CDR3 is TGTGCCACGGCGGGACTGGGTATTTCTGGCTACACCTTC. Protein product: CATAGLGISGYTF.